This T cell receptor (beta chain) derives from a study of OX40 agonist ivuxolimab in advanced cancers. Findings and caveats of the study: Partial responders receiving 0.1-3.0 mg/kg showed among the lowest clonal expansion. At doses 0.1 to 3.0 mg/kg, CD4+ and CD8+ clones expanded.

Some clones are missing from TCRdb's copy, which holds only in-frame ones; the method was immunoSEQ multiplex PCR. The data contain some 70,000 clones, approximately 79% of them seen just once; the ten biggest clones take up 2% to 2.5%. About this clone: The antigen is unknown.

Trimming took 4 bases from V and 1 from J; bases not matched to a gene: 19. CDR3 size: 20 residues. The germline V gene encodes CDR1 LGHNA and CDR2 YSLEER. This rearrangement joins TRBV4-3 to TRBJ2-3; 8 bases are shared with TRBD1. The clonotype comes from an adult with an advanced solid tumor such as melanoma, head and neck, liver or kidney cancer. The starting material was CD4+ or CD8+ T cells sorted from blood, obtained in a trial of the OX40 agonist ivuxolimab. The CDR3 DNA reads TGCGCCAGCAGCCGAGGGGGCAGGGGGCAAATAGCTGGTCGCACAGATACGCAGTATTTT. Protein sequence: CASSRGGRGQIAGRTDTQYF.